Listed below are T cell receptor beta chains from one sample, sequenced in a study of blood T cell repertoires in COVID-19. The protocol was immunoSEQ multiplex PCR, while the TCRdb copy is restricted to in-frame clones and leaves out a portion. The sample records a few hundred thousand clones, approximately 90% being singletons. Sequenced sample: peripheral blood. The receptors shown here come from a man aged 30 to 39 with acute or convalescent COVID-19. The CDR3 runs from the conserved cysteine through the conserved F or W. The order of the fields is CDR3 protein, CDR3 DNA, D gene, J gene, V gene, clone size. A D gene is named only where the DNA matches it firmly. Size is omitted from some rows. Given values are once, few, many or a class for expanded clones.

CASSAMDRGQPQHF	TGTGCCAGCAGCGCAATGGACAGGGGACAGCCCCAGCATTTT	TRBD1	TRBJ1-5	TRBV3-1/TRBV3-2	few
CASTVTGAYNEQFF	TGTGCCAGTACTGTGACCGGGGCCTACAATGAGCAGTTCTTC	-	TRBJ2-1	TRBV19	-
CASISTGRDTEAFF	TGTGCCAGTATTTCGACAGGCCGGGACACTGAAGCTTTCTTT	-	TRBJ1-1	TRBV19	-
CASSPRTGDSPLHF	TGCGCCAGCAGCCCCCGGACAGGGGACTCACCCCTCCACTTT	TRBD1	TRBJ1-6	TRBV5-1	-
CASSPPPGVPRNTEAFF	TGTGCCAGCTCACCACCTCCAGGGGTCCCCCGGAACACTGAAGCTTTCTTT	-	TRBJ1-1	TRBV18	-
CASSGPGGDLQYF	TGTGCCAGCAGCGGTCCCGGGGGGGACCTGCAGTACTTC	TRBD2	TRBJ2-7	TRBV9	-
CASSTPTVPYEQYF	TGTGCCAGCAGTACCCCGACAGTCCCCTACGAGCAGTACTTC	-	TRBJ2-7	TRBV6-5	-
CASSYPGQVGSPLHF	TGTGCCAGCAGTTATCCGGGACAGGTTGGATCACCCCTCCACTTT	TRBD1	TRBJ1-6	TRBV5-6	-
CASSRQGGTEAFF	TGTGCCAGCAGTCGCCAGGGGGGAACTGAAGCTTTCTTT	TRBD1	TRBJ1-1	TRBV7-9	once
CASTSAWTGSVFDSWNTEAFF	TGTGCCAGCACCAGCGCATGGACAGGGAGTGTCTTTGATAGTTGGAACACTGAAGCTTTCTTT	TRBD1	TRBJ1-1	TRBV28	-
CASSPASNEQYF	TGTGCCAGCAGTCCAGCGTCCAACGAGCAGTACTTC	-	TRBJ2-7	TRBV6-5	-
CASSSTGVETGELFF	TGTGCCAGCTCGTCTACAGGGGTTGAGACCGGGGAGCTGTTTTTT	TRBD1	TRBJ2-2	TRBV18	-
CASSLARGRVGDEQFF	TGTGCCAGCAGCTTAGCGCGGGGGAGGGTCGGCGATGAGCAGTTCTTC	TRBD2	TRBJ2-1	TRBV7-8	-
CSAKAGGYTF	TGCAGTGCTAAAGCCGGGGGCTACACCTTC	-	TRBJ1-2	TRBV20-1	-
CASSVRRGGSTQYF	TGTGCCAGCAGTGTCCGACGAGGGGGAAGCACGCAGTATTTT	-	TRBJ2-3	TRBV6-4	-
CASSSPRGAGEQYF	TGTGCCAGCAGTTCCCCCAGGGGGGCGGGCGAGCAGTACTTC	-	TRBJ2-7	TRBV28	few
CASSLVAGVATGELFF	TGCGCCAGCAGCTTGGTTGCGGGAGTGGCAACCGGGGAGCTGTTTTTT	TRBD2	TRBJ2-2	TRBV5-1	-
CANPQGGSNQPQHF	TGTGCCAACCCTCAGGGGGGTAGCAATCAGCCCCAGCATTTT	TRBD1	TRBJ1-5	TRBV19	-
CATVGGASGANVLTF	TGTGCCACGGTCGGAGGGGCCTCTGGGGCCAACGTCCTGACTTTC	-	TRBJ2-6	TRBV6-5	once
CASSLDRARPQHF	TGTGCCAGCAGCTTGGACAGGGCGAGGCCCCAGCATTTT	-	TRBJ1-5	TRBV5-6	-
CASSSNPGSYTF	TGTGCCAGTAGTTCCAATCCGGGGAGCTACACCTTC	-	TRBJ1-2	TRBV19	-
CASSFQGLVQPQHF	TGTGCCAGCAGTTTTCAGGGATTAGTTCAGCCCCAGCATTTT	-	TRBJ1-5	TRBV27	-
CASSYSARDWEPQHF	TGTGCCAGCAGTTACTCGGCGAGGGATTGGGAGCCCCAGCATTTT	-	TRBJ1-5	TRBV6-6	-
CSGRGTFGAGELFF	TGCAGCGGTCGGGGGACCTTTGGGGCCGGGGAGCTGTTTTTT	-	TRBJ2-2	TRBV29-1	few
CAGNPPFRSGGYTF	TGTGCCGGTAACCCACCTTTTCGGTCGGGTGGCTACACCTTC	-	TRBJ1-2	TRBV30	-
CASSQDMGGWETQYF	TGCGCCAGCAGCCAAGATATGGGGGGGTGGGAGACCCAGTACTTC	TRBD2	TRBJ2-5	TRBV4-1	-
CASSPGTTNTEAFF	TGTGCCAGCAGCCCCGGGACAACAAACACTGAAGCTTTCTTT	-	TRBJ1-1	TRBV3-1/TRBV3-2	-
CASSGKRRDGRNGLFF	TGTGCCAGCAGCGGAAAACGCCGGGACGGGAGGAATGGGTTGTTTTTT	-	TRBJ1-4	TRBV21-1	few
CASSIDQGYGYTF	TGTGCCAGTAGTATAGACCAGGGATATGGCTACACCTTC	-	TRBJ1-2	TRBV19	-
CATRDRDFNGYTF	TGTGCCACCAGGGACAGGGATTTCAATGGCTACACCTTC	TRBD1	TRBJ1-2	TRBV24-1	-
CASSPIGWQGNSPLHF	TGTGCCAGCAGCCCGATAGGGTGGCAGGGTAATTCACCCCTCCACTTT	-	TRBJ1-6	TRBV3-1/TRBV3-2	-
CASSPQSGLAGYEQYF	TGTGCCAGCAGCCCTCAGTCGGGACTAGCGGGGTACGAGCAGTACTTC	TRBD2	TRBJ2-7	TRBV3-1/TRBV3-2	-
CSAPRGETQYF	TGCAGTGCTCCCCGGGGTGAGACCCAGTACTTC	-	TRBJ2-5	TRBV20-1	-
CASRRGTTVPLHF	TGTGCCAGCCGTCGGGGGACGACAGTACCCCTCCACTTT	-	TRBJ1-6	TRBV12-3/TRBV12-4	-
CASRDRDSSSYEQYF	TGTGCCAGTAGAGACCGGGACTCAAGCTCCTACGAGCAGTACTTC	-	TRBJ2-7	TRBV19	-
CASSLILSDGYTF	TGTGCCAGCTCACTTATTTTAAGCGATGGCTACACCTTC	-	TRBJ1-2	TRBV18	-
CASSSRSLSYNSPLHF	TGTGCCAGCAGCTCCAGGTCCCTCTCCTATAATTCACCCCTCCACTTT	-	TRBJ1-6	TRBV7-9	-
CSVELGQGVGYTF	TGCAGCGTTGAATTGGGACAGGGAGTTGGCTACACCTTC	TRBD1	TRBJ1-2	TRBV29-1	-
CATSDGTVTQYF	TGTGCCACCAGTGACGGGACAGTTACGCAGTATTTT	TRBD1	TRBJ2-3	TRBV24-1	-
CASSHSYEQYF	TGTGCCAGCAGCCACTCCTACGAGCAGTACTTC	-	TRBJ2-7	TRBV7-3	-
CASSGRQGVCTF	TGTGCCAGCAGCGGGCGACAGGGGGTTTGCACCTTC	-	TRBJ1-2	TRBV21-1	-
CASRSTGTSFPLPHTQYF	TGTGCCAGCAGGTCGACCGGGACTAGTTTCCCCCTGCCCCATACGCAGTATTTT	TRBD2	TRBJ2-3	TRBV2	-
CASSLLFIQGVIKETQYF	TGTGCCAGCAGCTTACTATTTATCCAGGGGGTAATCAAAGAGACCCAGTACTTC	TRBD1	TRBJ2-5	TRBV11-2	-
CASSLQGNSYEQYF	TGTGCCAGCAGCCTTCAGGGGAACTCCTACGAGCAGTACTTC	-	TRBJ2-7	TRBV3-1/TRBV3-2	-
CASRPGQGNGYTF	TGTGCCAGCAGACCCGGACAGGGGAATGGCTACACCTTC	TRBD1	TRBJ1-2	TRBV28	-
CASKRDTSGANVLTF	TGTGCCTCCAAACGAGACACCTCTGGGGCCAACGTCCTGACTTTC	-	TRBJ2-6	TRBV30	-